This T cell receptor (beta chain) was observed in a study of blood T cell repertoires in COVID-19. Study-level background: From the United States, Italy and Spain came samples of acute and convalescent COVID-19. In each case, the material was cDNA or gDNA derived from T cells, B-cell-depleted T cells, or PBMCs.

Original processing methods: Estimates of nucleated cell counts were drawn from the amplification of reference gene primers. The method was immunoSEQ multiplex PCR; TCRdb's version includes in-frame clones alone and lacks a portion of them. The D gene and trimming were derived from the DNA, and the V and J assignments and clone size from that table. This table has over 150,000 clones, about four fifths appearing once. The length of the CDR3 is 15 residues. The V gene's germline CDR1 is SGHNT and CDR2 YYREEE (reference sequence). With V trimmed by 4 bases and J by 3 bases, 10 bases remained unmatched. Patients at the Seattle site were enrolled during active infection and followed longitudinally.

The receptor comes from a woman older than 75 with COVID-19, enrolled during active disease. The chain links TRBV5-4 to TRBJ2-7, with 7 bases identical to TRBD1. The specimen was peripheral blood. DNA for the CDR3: TGTGCCAGCAGCCCTGGGACAGTTTCCCTCTACGAGCAGTACTTC. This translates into CASSPGTVSLYEQYF.